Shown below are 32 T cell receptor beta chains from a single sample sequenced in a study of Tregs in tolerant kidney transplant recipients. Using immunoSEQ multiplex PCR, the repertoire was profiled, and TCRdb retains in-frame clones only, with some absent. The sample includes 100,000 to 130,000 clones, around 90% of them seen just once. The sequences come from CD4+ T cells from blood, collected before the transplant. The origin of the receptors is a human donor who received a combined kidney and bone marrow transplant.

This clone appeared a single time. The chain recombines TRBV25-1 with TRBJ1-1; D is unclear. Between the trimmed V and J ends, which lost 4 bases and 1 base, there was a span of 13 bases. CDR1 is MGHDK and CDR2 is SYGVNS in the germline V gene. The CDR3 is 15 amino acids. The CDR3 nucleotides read TGTGCCAGCAGTGGACACGGGGTAGGGAACACTGAAGCTTTCTTT. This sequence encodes CASSGHGVGNTEAFF.

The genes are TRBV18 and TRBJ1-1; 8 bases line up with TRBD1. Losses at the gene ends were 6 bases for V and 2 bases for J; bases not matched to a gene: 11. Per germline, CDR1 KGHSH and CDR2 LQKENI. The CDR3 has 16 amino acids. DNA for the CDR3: TGTGCCAGCTCTCGACAGCCGGGACAGGCAAACACTGAAGCTTTCTTT. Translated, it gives CASSRQPGQANTEAFF.

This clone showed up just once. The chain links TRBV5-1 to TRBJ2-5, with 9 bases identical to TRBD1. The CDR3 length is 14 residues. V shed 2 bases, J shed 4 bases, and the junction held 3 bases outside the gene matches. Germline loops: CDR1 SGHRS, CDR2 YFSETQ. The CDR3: CASSFGTGLETQYF. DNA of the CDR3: TGCGCCAGCAGCTTTGGGACAGGGCTAGAGACCCAGTACTTC.

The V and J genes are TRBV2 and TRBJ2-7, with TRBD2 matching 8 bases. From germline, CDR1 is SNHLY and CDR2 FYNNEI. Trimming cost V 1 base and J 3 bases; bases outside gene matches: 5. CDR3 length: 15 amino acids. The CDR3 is CASSEVGGAGYEQYF. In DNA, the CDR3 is TGTGCCAGCAGTGAAGTCGGGGGGGCAGGCTACGAGCAGTACTTC.

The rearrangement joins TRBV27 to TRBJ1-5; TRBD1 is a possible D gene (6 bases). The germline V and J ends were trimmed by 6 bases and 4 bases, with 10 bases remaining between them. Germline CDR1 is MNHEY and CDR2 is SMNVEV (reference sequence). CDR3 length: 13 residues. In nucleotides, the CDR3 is TGTGCCAGCAGGGACAGTGTGAATCAGCCCCAGCATTTT. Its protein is CASRDSVNQPQHF.

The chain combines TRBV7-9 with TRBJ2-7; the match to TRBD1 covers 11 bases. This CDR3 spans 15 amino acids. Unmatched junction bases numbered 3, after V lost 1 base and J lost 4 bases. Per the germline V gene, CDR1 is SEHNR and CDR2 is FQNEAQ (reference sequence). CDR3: CASSLGTGGRYEQYF. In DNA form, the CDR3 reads TGTGCCAGCAGCTTAGGGACAGGGGGCCGGTACGAGCAGTACTTC.

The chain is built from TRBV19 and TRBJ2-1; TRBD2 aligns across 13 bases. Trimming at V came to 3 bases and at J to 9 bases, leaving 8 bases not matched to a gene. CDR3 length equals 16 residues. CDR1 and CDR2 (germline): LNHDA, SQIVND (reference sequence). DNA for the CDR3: TGTGCCAGTAGTATCCCCGGGACTAGCGGGGTGGGTGAGCAGTTCTTC. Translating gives CASSIPGTSGVGEQFF.

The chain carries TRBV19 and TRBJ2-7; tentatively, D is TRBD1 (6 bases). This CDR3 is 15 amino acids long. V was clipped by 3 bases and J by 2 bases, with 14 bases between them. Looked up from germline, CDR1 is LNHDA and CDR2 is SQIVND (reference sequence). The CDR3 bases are TGTGCCAGTAGTATTGTCGGGACACCTACCTACGAGCAGTACTTC. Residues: CASSIVGTPTYEQYF.

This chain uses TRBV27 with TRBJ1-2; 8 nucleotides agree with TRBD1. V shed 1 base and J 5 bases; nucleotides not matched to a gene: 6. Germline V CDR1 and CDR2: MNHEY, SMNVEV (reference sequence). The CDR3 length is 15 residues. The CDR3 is CASSLFWTGSYGYTF. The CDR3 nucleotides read TGTGCCAGCAGTTTATTTTGGACAGGGTCGTATGGCTACACCTTC.

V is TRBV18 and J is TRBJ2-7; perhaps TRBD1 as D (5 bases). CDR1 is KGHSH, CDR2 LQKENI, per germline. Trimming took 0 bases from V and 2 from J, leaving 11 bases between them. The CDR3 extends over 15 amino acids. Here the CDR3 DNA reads TGTGCCAGCTCACCACCCTCTAGGGGTCCCTACGAGCAGTACTTC. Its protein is CASSPPSRGPYEQYF.

This CDR3 is CASSLAQGQGVTDTQYF. For the CDR3, the DNA is TGTGCCAGCAGCTTAGCCCAGGGACAGGGGGTCACAGATACGCAGTATTTT. V gene TRBV11-2 combines with J gene TRBJ2-3, with 11 bases aligning to TRBD1. Germline V CDR1 and CDR2: SGHAT, FQNNGV. The CDR3 has 17 residues. The ends lost 1 base at V and 2 bases at J; junction bases unmatched: 5.

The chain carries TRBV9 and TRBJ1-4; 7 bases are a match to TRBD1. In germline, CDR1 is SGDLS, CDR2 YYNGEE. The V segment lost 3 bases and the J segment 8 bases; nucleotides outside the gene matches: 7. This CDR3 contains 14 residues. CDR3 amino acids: CASSASGGREKLFF. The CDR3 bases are TGTGCCAGCAGCGCCTCAGGGGGGCGGGAAAAACTGTTTTTT.

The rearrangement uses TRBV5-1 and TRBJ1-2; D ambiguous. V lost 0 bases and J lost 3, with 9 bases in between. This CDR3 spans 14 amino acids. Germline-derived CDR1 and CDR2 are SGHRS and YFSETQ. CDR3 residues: CASSLAGQDYGYTF. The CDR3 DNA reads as TGCGCCAGCAGCTTGGCAGGCCAGGACTATGGCTACACCTTC.

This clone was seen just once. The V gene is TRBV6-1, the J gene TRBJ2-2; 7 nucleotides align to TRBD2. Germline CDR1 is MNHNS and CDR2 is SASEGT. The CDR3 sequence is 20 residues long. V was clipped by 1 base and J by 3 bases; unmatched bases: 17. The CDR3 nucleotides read TGTGCCAGCAGTGAAGTCACCCCCCGGGGAGGGTTTACTTACACCGGGGAGCTGTTTTTT. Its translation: CASSEVTPRGGFTYTGELFF.

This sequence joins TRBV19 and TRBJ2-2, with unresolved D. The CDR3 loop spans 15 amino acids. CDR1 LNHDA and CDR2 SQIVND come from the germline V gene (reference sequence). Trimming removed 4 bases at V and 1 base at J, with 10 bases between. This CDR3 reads CASSTLPGNTGELFF. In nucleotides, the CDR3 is TGTGCCAGTAGTACACTCCCGGGGAACACCGGGGAGCTGTTTTTT.

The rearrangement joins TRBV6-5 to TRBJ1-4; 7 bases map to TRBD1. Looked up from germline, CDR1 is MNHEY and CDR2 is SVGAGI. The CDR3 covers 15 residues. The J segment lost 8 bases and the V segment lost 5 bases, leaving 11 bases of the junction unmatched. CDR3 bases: TGTGCCAGCAGTATAACAGGGGCCCTGGGGGAAAAACTGTTTTTT. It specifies CASSITGALGEKLFF.

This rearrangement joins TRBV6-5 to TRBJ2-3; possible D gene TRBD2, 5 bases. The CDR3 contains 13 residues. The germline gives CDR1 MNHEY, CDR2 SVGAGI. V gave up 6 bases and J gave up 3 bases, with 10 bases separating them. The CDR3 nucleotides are TGTGCCAGCAGAATGGGCGGGACAGATACGCAGTATTTT. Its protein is CASRMGGTDTQYF.

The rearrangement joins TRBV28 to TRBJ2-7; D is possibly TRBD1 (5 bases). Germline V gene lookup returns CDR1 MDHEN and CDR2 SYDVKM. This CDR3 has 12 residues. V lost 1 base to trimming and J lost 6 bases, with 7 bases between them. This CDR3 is CASSLSGPEQYF. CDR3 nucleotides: TGTGCCAGCAGTTTATCAGGGCCCGAGCAGTACTTC.

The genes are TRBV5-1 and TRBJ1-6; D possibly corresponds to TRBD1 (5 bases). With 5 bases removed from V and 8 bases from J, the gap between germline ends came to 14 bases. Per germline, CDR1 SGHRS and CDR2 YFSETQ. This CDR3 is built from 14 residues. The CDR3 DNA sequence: TGCGCCAGCAGTCAGGGCGAAGGGCATTCACCCCTCCACTTT. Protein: CASSQGEGHSPLHF.

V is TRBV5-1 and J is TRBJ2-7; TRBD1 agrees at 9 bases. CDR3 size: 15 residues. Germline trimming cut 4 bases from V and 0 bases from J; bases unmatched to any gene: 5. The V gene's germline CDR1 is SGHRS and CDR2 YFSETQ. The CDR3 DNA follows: TGCGCCAGCAGCCCGGACAGGGGCAGCTCCTACGAGCAGTACTTC. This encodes CASSPDRGSSYEQYF.

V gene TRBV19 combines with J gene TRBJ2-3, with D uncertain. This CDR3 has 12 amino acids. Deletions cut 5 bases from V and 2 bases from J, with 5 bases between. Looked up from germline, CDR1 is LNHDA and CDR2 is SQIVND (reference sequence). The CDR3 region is CASSSITDTQYF. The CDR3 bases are TGTGCCAGTAGTTCTATCACAGATACGCAGTATTTT.

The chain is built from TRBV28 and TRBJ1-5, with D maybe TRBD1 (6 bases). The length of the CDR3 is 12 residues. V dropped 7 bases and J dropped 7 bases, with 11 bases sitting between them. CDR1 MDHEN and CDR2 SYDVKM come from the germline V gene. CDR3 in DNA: TGTGCCAGCATGGGGGCAGGGCAGCCCCAGCATTTT. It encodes CASMGAGQPQHF.

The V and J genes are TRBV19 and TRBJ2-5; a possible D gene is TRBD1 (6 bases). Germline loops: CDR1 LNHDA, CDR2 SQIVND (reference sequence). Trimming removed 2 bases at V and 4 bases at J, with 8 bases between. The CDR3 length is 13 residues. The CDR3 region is CASSIQGGETQYF. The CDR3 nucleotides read TGTGCCAGTAGTATACAAGGGGGAGAGACCCAGTACTTC.

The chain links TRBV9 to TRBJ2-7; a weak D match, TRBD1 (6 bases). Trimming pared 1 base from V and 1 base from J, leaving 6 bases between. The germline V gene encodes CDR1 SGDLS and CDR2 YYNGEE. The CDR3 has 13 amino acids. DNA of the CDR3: TGTGCCAGCAGCGTACAGGGGTCCTACGAGCAGTACTTC. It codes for CASSVQGSYEQYF.

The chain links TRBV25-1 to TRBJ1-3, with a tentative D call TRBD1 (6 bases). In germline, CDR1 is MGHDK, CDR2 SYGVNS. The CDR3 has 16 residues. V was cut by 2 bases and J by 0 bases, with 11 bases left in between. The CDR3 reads CASSEQGRSSGNTIYF. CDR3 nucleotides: TGTGCCAGCAGTGAACAGGGGCGGAGCTCTGGAAACACCATATATTTT.

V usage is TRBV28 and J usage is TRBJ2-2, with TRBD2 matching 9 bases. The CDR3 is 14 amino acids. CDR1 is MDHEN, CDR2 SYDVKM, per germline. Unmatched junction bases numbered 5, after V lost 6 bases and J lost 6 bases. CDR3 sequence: CASRVAGVAGELFF. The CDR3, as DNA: TGTGCCAGCAGGGTAGCGGGAGTTGCCGGGGAGCTGTTTTTT. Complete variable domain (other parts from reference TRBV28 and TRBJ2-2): DVKVTQSSRYLVKRTGEKVFLECVQDMDHENMFWYRQDPGLGLRLIYFSYDVKMKEKGDIPEGYSVSREKKERFSLILESASTNQTSMYLCASRVAGVAGELFFGEGSRLTVL.

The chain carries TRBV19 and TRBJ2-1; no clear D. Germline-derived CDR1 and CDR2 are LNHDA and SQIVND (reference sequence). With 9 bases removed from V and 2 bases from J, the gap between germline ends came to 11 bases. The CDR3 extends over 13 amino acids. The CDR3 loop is CASKELPYNEQFF. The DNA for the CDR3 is TGTGCCAGCAAGGAGCTACCCTACAATGAGCAGTTCTTC.

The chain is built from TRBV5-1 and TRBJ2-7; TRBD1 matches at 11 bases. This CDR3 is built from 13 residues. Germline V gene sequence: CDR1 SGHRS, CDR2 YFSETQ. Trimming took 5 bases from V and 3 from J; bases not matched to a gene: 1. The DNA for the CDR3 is TGCGCCAGCAGGGGGACAGGGGGCTACGAGCAGTACTTC. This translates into CASRGTGGYEQYF.

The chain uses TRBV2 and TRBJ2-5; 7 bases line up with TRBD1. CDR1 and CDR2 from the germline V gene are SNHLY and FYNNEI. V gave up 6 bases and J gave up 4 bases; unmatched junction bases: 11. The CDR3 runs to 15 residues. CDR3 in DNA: TGTGCCAGCAGCCAGGGGACAGTTATCCTAGAGACCCAGTACTTC. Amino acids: CASSQGTVILETQYF.

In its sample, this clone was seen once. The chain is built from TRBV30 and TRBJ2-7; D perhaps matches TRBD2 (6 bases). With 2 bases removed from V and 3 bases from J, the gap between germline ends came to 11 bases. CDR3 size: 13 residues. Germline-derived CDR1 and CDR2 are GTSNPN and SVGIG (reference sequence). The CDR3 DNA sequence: TGTGCCTGGAGTACCCCCGGGGGCTACGAGCAGTACTTC. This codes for CAWSTPGGYEQYF.

The CDR3 spells CASSLAREDTQYF. The CDR3 DNA sequence: TGTGCCAGCAGCTTAGCCCGAGAGGATACGCAGTATTTT. This chain uses TRBV7-2 with TRBJ2-3; no clear D gene. There are 13 residues in the CDR3. V lost 0 bases and J 6 bases, leaving 7 bases between the germline ends. Germline V gene sequence: CDR1 SGHTA, CDR2 FQGNSA.

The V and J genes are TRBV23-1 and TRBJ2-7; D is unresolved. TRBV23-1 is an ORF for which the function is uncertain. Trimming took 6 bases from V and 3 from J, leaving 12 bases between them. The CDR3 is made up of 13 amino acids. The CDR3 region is CASSPLFYYEQYF. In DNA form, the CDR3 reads TGCGCCAGCAGCCCGTTATTCTACTACGAGCAGTACTTC.